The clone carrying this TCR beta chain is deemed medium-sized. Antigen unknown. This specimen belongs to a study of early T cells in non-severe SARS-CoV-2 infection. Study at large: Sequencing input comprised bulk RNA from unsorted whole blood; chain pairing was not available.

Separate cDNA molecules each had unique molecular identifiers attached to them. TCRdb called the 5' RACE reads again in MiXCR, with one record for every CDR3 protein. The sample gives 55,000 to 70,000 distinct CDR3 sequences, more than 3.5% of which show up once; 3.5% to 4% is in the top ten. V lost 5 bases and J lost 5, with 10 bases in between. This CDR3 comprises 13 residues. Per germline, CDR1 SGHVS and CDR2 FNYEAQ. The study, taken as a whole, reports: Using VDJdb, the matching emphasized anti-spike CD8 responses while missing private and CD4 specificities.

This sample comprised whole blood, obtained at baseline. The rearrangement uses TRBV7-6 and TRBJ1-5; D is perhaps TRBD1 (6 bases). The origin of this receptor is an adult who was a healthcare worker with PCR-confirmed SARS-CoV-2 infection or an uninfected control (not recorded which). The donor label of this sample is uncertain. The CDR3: CASSPRQDQPQHF. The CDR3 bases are TGTGCCAGCAGCCCCCGACAGGATCAGCCCCAGCATTTT.